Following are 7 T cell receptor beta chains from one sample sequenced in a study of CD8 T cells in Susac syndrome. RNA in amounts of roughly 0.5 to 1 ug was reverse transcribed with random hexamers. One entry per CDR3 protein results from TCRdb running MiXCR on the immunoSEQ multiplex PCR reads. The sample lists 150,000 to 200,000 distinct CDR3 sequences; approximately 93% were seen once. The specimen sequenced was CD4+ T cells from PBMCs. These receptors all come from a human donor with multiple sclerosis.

CDR3 protein: CASSLGPTENQPQHF. For the CDR3, the DNA is TGTGCCAGCAGCTTGGGGCCTACTGAGAATCAGCCCCAGCATTTT. The V gene is TRBV5-6, the J gene TRBJ1-5; unclear D gene. In germline, CDR1 is SGHDT, CDR2 YYEEEE. V was cut by 0 bases and J by 4 bases, with 11 bases left in between. There are 15 residues in the CDR3.

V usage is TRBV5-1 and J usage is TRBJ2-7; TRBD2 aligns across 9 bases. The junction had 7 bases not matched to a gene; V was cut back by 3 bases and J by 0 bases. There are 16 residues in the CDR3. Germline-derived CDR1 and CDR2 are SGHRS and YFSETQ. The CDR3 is CASSWGSGGPSYEQYF. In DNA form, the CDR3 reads TGCGCCAGCAGCTGGGGGAGCGGGGGGCCCTCCTACGAGCAGTACTTC.

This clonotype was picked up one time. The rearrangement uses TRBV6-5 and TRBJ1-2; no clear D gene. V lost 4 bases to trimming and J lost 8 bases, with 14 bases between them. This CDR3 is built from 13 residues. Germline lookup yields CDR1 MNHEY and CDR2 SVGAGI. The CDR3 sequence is CASSSRPRGGYTF. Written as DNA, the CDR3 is TGTGCCAGCAGTTCCCGGCCCCGTGGGGGCTACACCTTC.

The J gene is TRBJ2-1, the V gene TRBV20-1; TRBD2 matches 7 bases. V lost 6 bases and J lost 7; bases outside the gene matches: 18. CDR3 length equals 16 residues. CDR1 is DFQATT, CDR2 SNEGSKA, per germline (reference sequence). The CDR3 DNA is TGCAGTGCCTATCAGCCAAGGGGCGGGAGTAAAAATGAGCAGTTCTTC. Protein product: CSAYQPRGGSKNEQFF.

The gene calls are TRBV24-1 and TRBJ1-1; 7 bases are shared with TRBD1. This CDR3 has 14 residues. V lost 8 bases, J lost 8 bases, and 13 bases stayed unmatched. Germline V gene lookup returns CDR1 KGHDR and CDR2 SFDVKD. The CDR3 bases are TGTGCCACCACTACGACAGGGCCCTTGGCGGAAGCTTTCTTT. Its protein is CATTTTGPLAEAFF.

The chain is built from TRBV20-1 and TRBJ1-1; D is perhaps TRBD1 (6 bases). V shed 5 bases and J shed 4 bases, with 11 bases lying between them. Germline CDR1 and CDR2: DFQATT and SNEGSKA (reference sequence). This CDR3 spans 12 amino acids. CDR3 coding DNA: TGCAGTGCTCCAAGGGGGAGCACTGAAGCTTTCTTT. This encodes CSAPRGSTEAFF.

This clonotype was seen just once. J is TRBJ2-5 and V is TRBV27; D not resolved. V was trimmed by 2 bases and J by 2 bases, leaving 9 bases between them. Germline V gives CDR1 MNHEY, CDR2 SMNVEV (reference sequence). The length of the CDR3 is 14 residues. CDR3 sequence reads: CASSLMAAQETQYF. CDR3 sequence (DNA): TGTGCCAGCAGTTTAATGGCGGCTCAAGAGACCCAGTACTTC.